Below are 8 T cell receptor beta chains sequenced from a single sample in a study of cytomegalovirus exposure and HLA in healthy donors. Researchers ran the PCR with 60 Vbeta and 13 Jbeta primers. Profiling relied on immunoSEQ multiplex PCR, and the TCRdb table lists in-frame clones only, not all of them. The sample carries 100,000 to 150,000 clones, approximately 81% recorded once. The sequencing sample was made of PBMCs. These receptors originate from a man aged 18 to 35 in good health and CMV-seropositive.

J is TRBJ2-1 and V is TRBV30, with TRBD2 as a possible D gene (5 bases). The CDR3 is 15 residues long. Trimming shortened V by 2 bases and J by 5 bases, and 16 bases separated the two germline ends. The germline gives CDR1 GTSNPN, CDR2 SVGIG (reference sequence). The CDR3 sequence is CAWSPGTHVNNEQFF. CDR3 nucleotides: TGTGCCTGGAGTCCGGGAACCCACGTAAACAATGAGCAGTTCTTC.

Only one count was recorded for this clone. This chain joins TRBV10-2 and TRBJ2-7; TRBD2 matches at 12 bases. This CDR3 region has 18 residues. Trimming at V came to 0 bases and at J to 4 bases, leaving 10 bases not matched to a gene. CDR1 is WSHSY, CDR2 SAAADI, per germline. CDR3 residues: CASSESRGGLAGHYEQYF. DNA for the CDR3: TGCGCCAGCAGTGAGTCCCGGGGGGGACTAGCGGGCCATTACGAGCAGTACTTC.

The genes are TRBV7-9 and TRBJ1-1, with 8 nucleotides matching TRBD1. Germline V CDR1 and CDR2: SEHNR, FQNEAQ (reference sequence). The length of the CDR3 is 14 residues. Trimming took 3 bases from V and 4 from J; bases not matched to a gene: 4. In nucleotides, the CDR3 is TGTGCCAGCAGCTTCCAGACAGGGGCCACTGAAGCTTTCTTT. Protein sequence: CASSFQTGATEAFF.

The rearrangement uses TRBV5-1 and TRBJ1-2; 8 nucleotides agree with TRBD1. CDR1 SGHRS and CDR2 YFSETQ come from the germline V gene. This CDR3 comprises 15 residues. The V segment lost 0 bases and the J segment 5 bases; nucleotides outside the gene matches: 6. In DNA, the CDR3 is TGCGCCAGCAGCTTGGGTGTGGGGACAGGTTATGGCTACACCTTC. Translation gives CASSLGVGTGYGYTF.

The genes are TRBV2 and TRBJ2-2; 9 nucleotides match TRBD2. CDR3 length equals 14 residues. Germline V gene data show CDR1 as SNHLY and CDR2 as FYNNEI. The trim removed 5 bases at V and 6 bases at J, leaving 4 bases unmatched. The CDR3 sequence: CASSKSGGSGELFF. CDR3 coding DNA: TGTGCCAGCAGTAAAAGCGGGGGGTCCGGGGAGCTGTTTTTT.

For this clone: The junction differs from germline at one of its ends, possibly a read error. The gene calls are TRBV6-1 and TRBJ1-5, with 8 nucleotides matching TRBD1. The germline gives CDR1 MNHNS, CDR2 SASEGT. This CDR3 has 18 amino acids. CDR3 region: CASSEGQGRGYSNQPQHF. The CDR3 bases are TGTGCCAGCAGCGAAGGACAGGGTCGGGGTTATAGCAATCAGCCCCAGCATTTT.

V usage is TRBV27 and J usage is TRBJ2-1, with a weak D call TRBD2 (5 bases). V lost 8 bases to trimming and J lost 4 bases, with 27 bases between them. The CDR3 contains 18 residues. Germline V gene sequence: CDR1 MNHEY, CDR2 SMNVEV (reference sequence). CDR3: CASLPVKQRKPKYNEQFF. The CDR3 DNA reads TGTGCCAGCCTTCCGGTAAAACAGCGGAAACCCAAGTACAATGAGCAGTTCTTC.

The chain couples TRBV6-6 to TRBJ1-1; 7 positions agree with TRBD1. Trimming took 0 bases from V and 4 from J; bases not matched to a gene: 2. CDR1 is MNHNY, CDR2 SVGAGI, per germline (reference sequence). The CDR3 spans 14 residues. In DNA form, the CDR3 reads TGTGCCAGCAGTTACTCGACAGGGACCACTGAAGCTTTCTTT. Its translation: CASSYSTGTTEAFF.